This section outlines one TCR beta chain sequence together with its context. Its antigen is undetermined. From the 5' RACE reads, TCRdb called clonotypes with MiXCR, one entry per CDR3 protein. The table lists about 1.7 million distinct CDR3 sequences, around a third of them singletons. This entry is derived from a study of identical twins. Whole-study results and caveats: Twin sharing of out-of-frame TCR alpha was underestimated by models in monozygotic pairs. Sequences that were beta out-of-frame showed weaker excess twin sharing. Zero-insertion analyses could be partly confounded by invariant MAIT and iNKT cells.

Germline V gives CDR1 DFQATT, CDR2 SNEGSKA (reference sequence). This CDR3 has 17 amino acids. The V end was cut by 1 base, the J end by 4 bases, with 21 bases between. This sequence was found in a newborn girl in good health. The rearrangement uses TRBV20-1 and TRBJ2-3; D may be TRBD2 (6 bases). Material for sequencing was cord blood. CDR3 loop: CSARAVGLTSRADTQYF. In DNA, the CDR3 is TGCAGTGCTAGAGCAGTGGGGCTTACTAGCAGAGCAGATACGCAGTATTTT.